Described below is a single T cell receptor beta chain sequence and its context. Its target is not known. The data derive from a study of neoadjuvant anti-PD-1 for oral cavity cancer. Study-wide background: Before surgery, most patients got three to four biweekly 3 mg/kg nivolumab doses. Patients without progression received a fourth nivolumab dose around day 43, then surgical resection on days 50-56. Study conclusions and caveats: Post-nivolumab, blood T cell clonality was significantly elevated in non-responders.

Data came from immunoSEQ multiplex PCR; TCRdb stores just in-frame clones and leaves some out. The sample consists of 60,000 to 75,000 clones, about 83% of them appearing once. The CDR3 loop spans 15 amino acids. V was cut by 2 bases and J by 9 bases, with 19 bases left in between. Germline-derived CDR1 and CDR2 are MNHNS and SASEGT. The source is a person between 35 and 79 years old with oral cavity squamous cell carcinoma. The sequenced sample was PBMCs, obtained before nivolumab (anti-PD-1) treatment. The chain couples TRBV6-1 to TRBJ1-1; D is ambiguous. DNA for the CDR3: TGTGCCAGCAGTGAAAAATCCTCTCCTCGGCGACAAGCTTTCTTT. As protein: CASSEKSSPRRQAFF.